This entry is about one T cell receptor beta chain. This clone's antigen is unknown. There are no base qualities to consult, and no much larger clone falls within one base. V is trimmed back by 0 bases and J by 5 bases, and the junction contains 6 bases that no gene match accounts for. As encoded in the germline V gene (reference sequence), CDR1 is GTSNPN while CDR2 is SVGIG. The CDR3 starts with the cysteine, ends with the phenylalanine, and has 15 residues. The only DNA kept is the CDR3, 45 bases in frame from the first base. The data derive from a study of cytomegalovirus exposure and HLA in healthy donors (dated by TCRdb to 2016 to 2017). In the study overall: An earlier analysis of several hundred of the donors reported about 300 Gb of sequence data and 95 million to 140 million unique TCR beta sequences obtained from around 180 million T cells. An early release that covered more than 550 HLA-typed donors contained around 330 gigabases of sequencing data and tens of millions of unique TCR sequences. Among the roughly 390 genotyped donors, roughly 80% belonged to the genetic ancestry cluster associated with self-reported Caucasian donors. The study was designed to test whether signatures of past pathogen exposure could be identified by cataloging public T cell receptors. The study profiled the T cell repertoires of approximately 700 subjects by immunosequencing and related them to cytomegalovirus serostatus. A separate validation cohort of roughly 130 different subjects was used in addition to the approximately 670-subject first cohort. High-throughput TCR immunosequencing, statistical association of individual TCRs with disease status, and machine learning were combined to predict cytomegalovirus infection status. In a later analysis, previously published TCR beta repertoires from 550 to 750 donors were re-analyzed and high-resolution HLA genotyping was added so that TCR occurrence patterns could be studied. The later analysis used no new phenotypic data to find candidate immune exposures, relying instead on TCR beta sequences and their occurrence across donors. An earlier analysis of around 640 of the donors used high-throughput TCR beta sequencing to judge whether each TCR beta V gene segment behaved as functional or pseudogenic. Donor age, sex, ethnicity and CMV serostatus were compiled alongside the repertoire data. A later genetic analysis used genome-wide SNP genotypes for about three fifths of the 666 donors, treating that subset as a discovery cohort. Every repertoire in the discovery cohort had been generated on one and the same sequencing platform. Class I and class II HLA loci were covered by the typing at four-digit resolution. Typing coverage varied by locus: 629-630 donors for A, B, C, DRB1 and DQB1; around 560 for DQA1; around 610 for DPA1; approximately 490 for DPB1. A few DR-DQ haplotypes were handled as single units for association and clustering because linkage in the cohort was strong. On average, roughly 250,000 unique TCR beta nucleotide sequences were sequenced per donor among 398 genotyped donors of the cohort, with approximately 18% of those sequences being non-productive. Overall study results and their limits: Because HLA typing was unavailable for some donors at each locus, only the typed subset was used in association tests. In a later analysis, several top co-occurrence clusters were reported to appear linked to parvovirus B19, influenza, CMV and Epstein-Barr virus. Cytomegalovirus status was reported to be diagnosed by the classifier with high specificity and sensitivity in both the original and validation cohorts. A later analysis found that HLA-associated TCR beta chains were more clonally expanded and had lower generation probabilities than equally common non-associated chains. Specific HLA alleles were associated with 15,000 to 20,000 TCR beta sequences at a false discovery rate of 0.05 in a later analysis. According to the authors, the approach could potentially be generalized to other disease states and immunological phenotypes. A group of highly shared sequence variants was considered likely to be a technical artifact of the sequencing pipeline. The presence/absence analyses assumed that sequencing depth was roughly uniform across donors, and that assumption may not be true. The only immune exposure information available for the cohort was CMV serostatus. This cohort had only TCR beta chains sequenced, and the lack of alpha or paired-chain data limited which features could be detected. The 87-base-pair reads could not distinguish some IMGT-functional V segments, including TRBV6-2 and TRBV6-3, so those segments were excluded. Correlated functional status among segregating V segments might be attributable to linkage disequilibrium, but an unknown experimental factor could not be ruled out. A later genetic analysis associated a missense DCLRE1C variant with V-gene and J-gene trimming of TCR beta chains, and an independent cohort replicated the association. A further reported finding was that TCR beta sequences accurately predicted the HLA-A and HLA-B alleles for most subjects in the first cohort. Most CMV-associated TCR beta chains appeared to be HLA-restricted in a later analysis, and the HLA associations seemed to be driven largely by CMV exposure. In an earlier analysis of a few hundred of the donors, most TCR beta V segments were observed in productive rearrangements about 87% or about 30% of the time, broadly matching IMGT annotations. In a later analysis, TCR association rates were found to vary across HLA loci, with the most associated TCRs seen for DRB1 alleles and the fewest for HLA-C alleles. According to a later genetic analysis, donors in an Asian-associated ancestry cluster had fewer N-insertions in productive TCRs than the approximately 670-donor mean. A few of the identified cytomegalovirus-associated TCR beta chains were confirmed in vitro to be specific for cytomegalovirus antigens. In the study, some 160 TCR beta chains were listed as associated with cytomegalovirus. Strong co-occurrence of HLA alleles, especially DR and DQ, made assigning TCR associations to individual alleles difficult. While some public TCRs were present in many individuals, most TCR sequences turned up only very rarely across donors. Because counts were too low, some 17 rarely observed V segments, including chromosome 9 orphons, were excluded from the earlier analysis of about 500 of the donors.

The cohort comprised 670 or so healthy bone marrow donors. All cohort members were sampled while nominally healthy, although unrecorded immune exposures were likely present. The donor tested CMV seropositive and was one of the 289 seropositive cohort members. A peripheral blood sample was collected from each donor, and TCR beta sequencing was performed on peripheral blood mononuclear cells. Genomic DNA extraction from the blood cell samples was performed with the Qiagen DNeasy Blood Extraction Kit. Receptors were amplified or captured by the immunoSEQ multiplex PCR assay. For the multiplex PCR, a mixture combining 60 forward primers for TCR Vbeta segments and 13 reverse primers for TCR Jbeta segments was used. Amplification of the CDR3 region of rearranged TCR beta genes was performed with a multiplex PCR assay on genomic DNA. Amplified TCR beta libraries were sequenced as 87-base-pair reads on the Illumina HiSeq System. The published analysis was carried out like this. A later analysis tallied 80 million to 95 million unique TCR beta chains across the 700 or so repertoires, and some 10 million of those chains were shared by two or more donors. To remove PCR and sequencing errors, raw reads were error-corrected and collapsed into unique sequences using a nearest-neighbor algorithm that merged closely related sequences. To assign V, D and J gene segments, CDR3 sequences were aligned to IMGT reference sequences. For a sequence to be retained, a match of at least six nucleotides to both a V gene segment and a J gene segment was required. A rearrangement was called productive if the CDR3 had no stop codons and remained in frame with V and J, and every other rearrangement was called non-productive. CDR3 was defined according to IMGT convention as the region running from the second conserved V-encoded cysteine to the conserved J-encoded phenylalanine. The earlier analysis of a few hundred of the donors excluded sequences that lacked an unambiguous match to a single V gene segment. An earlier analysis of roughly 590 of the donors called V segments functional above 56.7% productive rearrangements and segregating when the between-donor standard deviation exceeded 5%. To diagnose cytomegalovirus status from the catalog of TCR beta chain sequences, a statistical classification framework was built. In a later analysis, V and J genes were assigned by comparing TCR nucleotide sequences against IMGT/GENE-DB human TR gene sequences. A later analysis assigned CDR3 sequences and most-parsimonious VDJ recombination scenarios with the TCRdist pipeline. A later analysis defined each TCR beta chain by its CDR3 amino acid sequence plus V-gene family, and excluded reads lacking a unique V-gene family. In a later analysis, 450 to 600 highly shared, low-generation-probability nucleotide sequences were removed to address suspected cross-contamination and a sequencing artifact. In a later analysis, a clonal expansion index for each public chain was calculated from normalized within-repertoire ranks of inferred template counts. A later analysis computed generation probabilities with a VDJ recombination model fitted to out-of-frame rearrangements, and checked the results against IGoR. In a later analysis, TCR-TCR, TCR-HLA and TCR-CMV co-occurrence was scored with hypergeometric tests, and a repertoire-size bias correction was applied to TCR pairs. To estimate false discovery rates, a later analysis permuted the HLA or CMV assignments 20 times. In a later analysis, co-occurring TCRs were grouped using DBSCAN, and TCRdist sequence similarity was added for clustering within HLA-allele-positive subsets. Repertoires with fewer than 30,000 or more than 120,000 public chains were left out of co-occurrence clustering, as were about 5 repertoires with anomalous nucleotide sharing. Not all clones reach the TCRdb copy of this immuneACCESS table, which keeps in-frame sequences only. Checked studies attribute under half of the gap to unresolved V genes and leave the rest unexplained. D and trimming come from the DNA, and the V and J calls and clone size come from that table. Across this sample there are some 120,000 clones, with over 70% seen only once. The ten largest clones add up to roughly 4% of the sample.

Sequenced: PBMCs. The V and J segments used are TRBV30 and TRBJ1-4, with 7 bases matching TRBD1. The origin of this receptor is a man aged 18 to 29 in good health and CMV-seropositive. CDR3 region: CAWSVLQGVNEKLFF. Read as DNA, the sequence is TGTGCCTGGAGTGTACTCCAGGGGGTGAATGAAAAACTGTTTTTT.